This T cell receptor (beta chain) was captured by sequencing in a study of monozygotic twins with inflammatory bowel disease. The germline V gene has CDR1 MNHEY and CDR2 SVGEGT. The CDR3 sequence is 14 residues long. TCRdb reanalyzed the 5' RACE reads and collapses them to one entry per CDR3 protein, without DNA. The sample has a few hundred thousand distinct CDR3 sequences. Each donor had 2.5 ml of blood drawn. The sample was blood. The rearrangement joins TRBV6-2 or TRBV6-3 to TRBJ1-5; TCRdb's D gene call, TRBD1, goes unchecked for lack of DNA. The sequence was collected from a human donor with ulcerative colitis or Crohn's disease, or a healthy co-twin of an affected twin (not recorded which). The CDR3 region is CASKPGTRNQPQHF.